This T cell receptor beta chain was profiled in a study of blood T cell repertoires in COVID-19. Study context: Two negative PCRs, clearance, or symptom resolution were required of recovered Cohort 3 donors.

Germline assignment: CDR1 LNHDA and CDR2 SQIVND (reference sequence). V was pared by 6 bases and J by 10 bases, with 22 bases between. The CDR3 sequence is 15 residues long. In the source study's methods: Reference gene primer amplification gave estimated nucleated cell counts. Measured with immunoSEQ multiplex PCR; TCRdb has only the in-frame clones, and not every one. V, J and clone size were drawn from that table, and D and trimming were deduced from the DNA. Of over 250,000 clones listed, more than 75% were seen once; the top ten hold 2% to 2.5%. Enrolled through a virtual design, the participants were between roughly 18 and 90 years of age and came from about two dozen US areas. Participants reported their clinical history, and cohort assignment relied on those reports.

The TCR comes from a woman aged 60 to 75 in a cohort exposed to, infected with or recovered from COVID-19 (not recorded which). The J gene is TRBJ2-1, the V gene TRBV19; weak D call: TRBD2 (6 bases). Sequenced material: PBMCs or T cells enriched from blood (not recorded which). CDR3 region: CASSPGDGGRSEQFF. In nucleotides, the CDR3 is TGTGCCAGTAGCCCCGGGGACGGAGGGCGATCAGAGCAGTTCTTC.